These 10 T cell receptor beta chains share one sample of origin, sequenced in a study of blood T cell repertoires in COVID-19. Generated by immunoSEQ multiplex PCR, the TCRdb table keeps only in-frame clones and is missing some. The data hold 88,000 or so clones, with about 88% observed a single time. The source material was peripheral blood. These receptors originate from a man aged 55 to 70 with acute or convalescent COVID-19.

V gene TRBV20-1 combines with J gene TRBJ1-2; 7 nucleotides match TRBD1. With 3 bases clipped from V and 8 bases from J, the junction kept 3 bases outside the gene matches. This CDR3 has 11 amino acids. In germline, CDR1 is DFQATT, CDR2 SNEGSKA (reference sequence). The CDR3, as DNA: TGCAGTGCTAGCGACAGGGAAGGCTACACCTTC. Translation gives CSASDREGYTF.

The chain recombines TRBV6-1 with TRBJ1-4; 7 bases fit TRBD1. The germline gives CDR1 MNHNS, CDR2 SASEGT. The CDR3 has 15 amino acids. V lost 0 bases to trimming and J lost 8 bases; unmatched junction nucleotides: 6. The DNA for the CDR3 is TGTGCCAGCAGTGAAGCGACAGGGTATGGCGAAAAACTGTTTTTT. Its protein is CASSEATGYGEKLFF.

V usage is TRBV19 and J usage is TRBJ1-1; perhaps TRBD1 as D (6 bases). Trimming left V 0 bases short and J 6 bases short, with 17 bases between. CDR1 and CDR2 (germline): LNHDA, SQIVND (reference sequence). This CDR3 spans 16 amino acids. The chain's CDR3 is CASSIDPAGVYAEAFF. The CDR3 nucleotides are TGTGCCAGTAGTATAGATCCCGCAGGGGTCTATGCTGAAGCTTTCTTT. The whole variable domain, filled in from reference TRBV19 and TRBJ1-1, reads DGGITQSPKYLFRKEGQNVTLSCEQNLNHDAMYWYRQDPGQGLRLIYYSQIVNDFQKGDIAEGYSVSREKKESFPLTVTSAQKNPTAFYLCASSIDPAGVYAEAFFGQGTRLTVV.

V gene TRBV5-8 combines with J gene TRBJ1-3; 7 nucleotides align to TRBD1. The CDR3 loop spans 15 amino acids. Per germline, CDR1 SGHTS and CDR2 YDEGEE. The V gene end was trimmed by 2 bases and the J gene end by 2 bases; junction bases not matched to a gene: 4. The CDR3 reads CASSLQGRTGNTIYF. CDR3 nucleotide sequence: TGTGCCAGCAGCTTACAGGGGAGGACTGGAAACACCATATATTTT.

The V gene is TRBV2, the J gene TRBJ2-7; 12 nucleotides match TRBD1. The length of the CDR3 is 15 residues. V lost 6 bases, J lost 2 bases, and 5 bases stayed unmatched. Germline values: CDR1 SNHLY, CDR2 FYNNEI. CDR3 in amino acids: CASSAGTGGPYEQYF. CDR3 DNA: TGTGCCAGCAGCGCCGGGACAGGGGGCCCCTACGAGCAGTACTTC.

This clone was picked up a small number of times. The chain combines TRBV2 with TRBJ2-7; 10 bases align to TRBD2. Germline values: CDR1 SNHLY, CDR2 FYNNEI. The CDR3 totals 15 residues. Trimming cost V 0 bases and J 4 bases; bases outside gene matches: 3. CDR3 coding DNA: TGTGCCAGCAGTGAAGCGCAGCGGGGGGGTTACGAGCAGTACTTC. It is translated as CASSEAQRGGYEQYF.

About this clone itself: Germline and junction disagree at one end, which may indicate a read error. The chain couples TRBV5-1 to TRBJ2-3; 7 nucleotides align to TRBD2. Germline V gene lookup returns CDR1 SGHRS and CDR2 YFSETQ. The CDR3 spans 14 residues. CDR3 in amino acids: CASTSSGGTDTQYF. The CDR3 nucleotides read TGCGCAAGCACGTCTAGCGGAGGAACAGATACGCAGTATTTT.

This clone was recorded once. V is TRBV5-1 and J is TRBJ2-1; D unclear. V gave up 1 base and J gave up 2 bases, with 10 bases separating them. This CDR3 spans 15 amino acids. Germline V gene lookup returns CDR1 SGHRS and CDR2 YFSETQ. The CDR3 sequence is CASSLTPITYNEQFF. The CDR3 DNA reads as TGCGCCAGCAGCTTGACTCCTATTACCTACAATGAGCAGTTCTTC.

The genes are TRBV10-3 and TRBJ1-2; D call uncertain. The CDR3 is made up of 11 amino acids. CDR1 ENHRY and CDR2 SYGVKD come from the germline V gene. V gave up 8 bases and J gave up 8 bases, with 12 bases separating them. The CDR3 DNA is TGTGCCATCGCAGGAACTGGCGGCTACACCTTC. The encoded protein is CAIAGTGGYTF.

This sequence joins TRBV11-2 and TRBJ1-4; 11 bases are shared with TRBD1. Germline V gene lookup returns CDR1 SGHAT and CDR2 FQNNGV. Trimming removed 5 bases from V and 5 bases from J; junction bases left unmatched: 4. This CDR3 is 15 amino acids long. The CDR3 nucleotides are TGTGCCAGCAGCGCCCGGGACAGGGGGAATGAAAAACTGTTTTTT. Protein: CASSARDRGNEKLFF.